The subject of this entry is one TCR beta chain. Its antigen target is currently unknown. Nothing much larger sits one base from this clone, and base qualities are not available. This record belongs to a study of shared clonotypes between healthy human individuals (dated by TCRdb to 2018 to 2020). Study-wide context: The cohort comprised a couple of women and three men aged 18 to 49 years. For each donor, CD4 naive and CD4 memory were each run on three plates, CD8 naive on two plates, and CD8 memory on one plate. To estimate repertoire size and how much clonotype sharing occurs between individuals, the study deeply sequenced the blood TCR repertoires of about five healthy adults. To increase sequencing depth and limit assay-specific biases, TCR repertoire library preparation and sequencing were carried out by different laboratories using diverse techniques. Leukapheresis yielded between about 0.9 and 9 billion PBMCs per donor.

Results the study describes overall, beyond this receptor: Sampling was restricted to blood, and TCR repertoires in tissue are likely to differ from TCR repertoires in blood. Naive subsets generally had larger estimated clonotype richness than memory subsets. When a few donors were compared, the shared fraction of clonotypes was about 5% for naive CD4, about 4% for naive CD8, more than 2% for memory CD4, and around 0.37% for memory CD8. Compared with non-shared clonotypes, the clonotypes found in all four sorted-subset donors had higher generation probabilities. Because the study included only a small number of donors, the genetic and exposure-history diversity represented was limited. Rarefaction of sorted-subset datasets indicated incomplete sequencing despite the large sequencing depth. Based on pairwise subsampling, the degree of clonotype sharing among donors was expected to be affected by sequencing depth.

The CDR1 and CDR2 encoded by the germline V gene are SGHVS and FQNEAQ. Trimming takes 10 bases off V and 4 bases off J; junction bases not matched to a gene: 6. From the cysteine up to the phenylalanine, the CDR3 has a length of 12 residues. The CDR3 DNA has 36 bases and is translated from base 1. The donors were healthy, HIV-negative adults who had no recently reported acute infections or vaccinations. Only Caucasian adults living in Nashville, Tennessee, USA were represented among the donors. CD4+ T cells were enriched by magnetic negative selection, after which naive cells were positively selected on CD45RA and the negative fraction was taken as the memory subset. After blood collection by leukapheresis, PBMCs were isolated using Ficoll-Histopaque density gradient centrifugation and then cryopreserved in the vapor phase of liquid nitrogen. Analytical flow cytometry was used to check the purity and quantity of each magnetically sorted T cell population. From each sorted fraction, genomic DNA was isolated and quantified by UV absorbance on a Nanodrop 2000c.

Using the deep immunoSEQ assay, multiplex PCR amplified TCR CDR3 regions from genomic DNA. Genomic DNA extracted from each cell subset was distributed evenly over all wells of several immunoSEQ 96-well plates, and each plate served as one replicate. For sorted subsets, around 200 ng genomic DNA, equal to some 30,000 T cell genomes, was loaded into each replicate PCR. Purified libraries were measured with a Qubit 3.0 fluorometer, size-checked on a Bioanalyzer 2100, and measured again with the KAPA Library Quantification kit. Every immunoSEQ 96-well plate was sequenced on a dedicated single-read 150-cycle Illumina NextSeq 550 flow cell. The authors' analysis ran thus. Because the immunoSEQ output held only junctional sequences and lacked quality scores, the filtering could not match the filtering applied to full-length reads. Sequences were annotated with PyIR, a Python wrapper for IgBLAST v1.9, and V/J genes and CDR3 were assigned using IMGT germline references. Reads were removed for weak V/J assignments (E-value above 1e-6), missing CDR3, stop codons, out-of-frame junctions, or ambiguous translated residues. A V3J clonotype was defined by an identical inferred V gene, J gene, and CDR3 amino acid sequence. The percentage overlap between two repertoires was calculated by dividing the number of shared unique clonotypes by the size of the smaller repertoire. Three approaches were used to assess repertoire richness: RTK rarefaction, the Chao1 estimator, and Recon v2.1 estimates of unobserved clonotypes. For all TCRbeta clonotypes obtained by the gDNA method from a handful of donors, generation probabilities were computed with OLGA. The table comes from immuneACCESS by way of TCRdb, which keeps in-frame sequences with V and J called. Part of the clones is missing from these tables; in studies checked, under half for an unresolved V gene and the rest for unknown reasons. From that table come the V and J calls and clone size; the DNA was used to work out D and trimming. Counted in this sample were 780,000 or so clones; just under 75% of them appeared once. The ten largest clones represent about 1.7% of the sample.

The receptor was isolated from a woman aged 25 to 39 in good health. Sequenced input: memory CD4+ T cells sorted from blood. The label giving this sample's cell subset or site can be read as: CD45RA-negative fraction. Recombination joined TRBV7-8 with TRBJ1-1, and TRBD1 matches 7 of the central bases. The CDR3 reads as follows: CATKGGFTEAFF. In nucleotide form, the sequence is TGTGCCACCAAAGGGGGCTTCACTGAAGCTTTCTTT.